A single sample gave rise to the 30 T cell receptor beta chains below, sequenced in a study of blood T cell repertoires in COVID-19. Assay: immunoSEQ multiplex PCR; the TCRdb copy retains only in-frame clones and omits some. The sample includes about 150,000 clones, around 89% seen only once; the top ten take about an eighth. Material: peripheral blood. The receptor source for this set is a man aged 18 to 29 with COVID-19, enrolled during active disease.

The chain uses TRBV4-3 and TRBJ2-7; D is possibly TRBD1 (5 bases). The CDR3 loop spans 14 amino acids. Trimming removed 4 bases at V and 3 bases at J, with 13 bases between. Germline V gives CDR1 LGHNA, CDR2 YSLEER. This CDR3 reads CASSPSRVNYEQYF. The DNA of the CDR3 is TGCGCCAGCAGCCCCAGCAGGGTTAACTACGAGCAGTACTTC.

CDR3 loop: CASNKGAYYNEQFF. The CDR3 nucleotides are TGTGCCAGTAATAAGGGGGCATACTACAATGAGCAGTTCTTC. The rearrangement joins TRBV19 to TRBJ2-1; 7 bases are shared with TRBD1. Germline V gene data show CDR1 as LNHDA and CDR2 as SQIVND (reference sequence). The V gene end was trimmed by 7 bases and the J gene end by 3 bases; junction bases not matched to a gene: 6. This CDR3 is 14 amino acids long.

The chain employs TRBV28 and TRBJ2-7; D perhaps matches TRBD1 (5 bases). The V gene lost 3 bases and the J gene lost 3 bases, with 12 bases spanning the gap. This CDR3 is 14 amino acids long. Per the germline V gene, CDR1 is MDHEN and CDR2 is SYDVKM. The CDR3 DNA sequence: TGTGCCAGCAGTTTGTACGCAGGGTACTACGAGCAGTACTTC. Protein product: CASSLYAGYYEQYF.

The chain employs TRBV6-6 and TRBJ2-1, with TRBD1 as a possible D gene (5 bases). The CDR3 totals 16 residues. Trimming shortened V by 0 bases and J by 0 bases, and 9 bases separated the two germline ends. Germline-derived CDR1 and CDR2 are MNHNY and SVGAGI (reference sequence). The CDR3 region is CASSYSTASSYNEQFF. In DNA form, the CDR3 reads TGTGCCAGCAGTTACTCGACAGCCAGCTCCTACAATGAGCAGTTCTTC.

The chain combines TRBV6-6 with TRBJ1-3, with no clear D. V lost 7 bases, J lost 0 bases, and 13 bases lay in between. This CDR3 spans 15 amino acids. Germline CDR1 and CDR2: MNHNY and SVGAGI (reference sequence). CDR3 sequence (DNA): TGTGCCAGCAATAAAGACTTCTTCTCTGGAAACACCATATATTTT. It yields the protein CASNKDFFSGNTIYF.

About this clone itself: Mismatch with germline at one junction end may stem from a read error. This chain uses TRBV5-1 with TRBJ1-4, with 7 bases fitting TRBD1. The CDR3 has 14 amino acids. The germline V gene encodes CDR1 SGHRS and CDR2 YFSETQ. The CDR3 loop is CASSLQGRNEKLLF. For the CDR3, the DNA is TGCGCCAGCAGCTTACAGGGGAGGAACGAAAAACTGCTTTTT.

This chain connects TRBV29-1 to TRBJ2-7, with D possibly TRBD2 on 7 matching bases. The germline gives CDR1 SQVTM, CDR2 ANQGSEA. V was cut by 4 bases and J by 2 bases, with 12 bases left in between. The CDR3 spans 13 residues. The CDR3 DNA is TGCAGCGTTGTAGGGGGGGACACCTACGAGCAGTACTTC. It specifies CSVVGGDTYEQYF.

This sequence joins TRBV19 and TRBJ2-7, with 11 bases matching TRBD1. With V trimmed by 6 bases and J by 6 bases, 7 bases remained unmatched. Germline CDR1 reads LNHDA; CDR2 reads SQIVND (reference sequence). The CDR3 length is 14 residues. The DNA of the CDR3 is TGTGCCAGTAGAACTGGACAGGGGGCCGGCGAGCAGTACTTC. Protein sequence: CASRTGQGAGEQYF.

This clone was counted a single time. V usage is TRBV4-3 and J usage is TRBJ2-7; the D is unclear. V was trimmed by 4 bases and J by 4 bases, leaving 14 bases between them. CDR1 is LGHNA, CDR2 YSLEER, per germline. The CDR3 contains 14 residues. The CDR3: CASSPGSAGYEQYF. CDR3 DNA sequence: TGCGCCAGCAGCCCCGGGTCCGCTGGGTACGAGCAGTACTTC.

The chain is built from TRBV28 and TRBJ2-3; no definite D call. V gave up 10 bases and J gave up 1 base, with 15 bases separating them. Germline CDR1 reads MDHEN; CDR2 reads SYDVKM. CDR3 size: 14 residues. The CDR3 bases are TGTGCCATTACGCAGGTCGCTGGCACAGATACGCAGTATTTT. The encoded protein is CAITQVAGTDTQYF.

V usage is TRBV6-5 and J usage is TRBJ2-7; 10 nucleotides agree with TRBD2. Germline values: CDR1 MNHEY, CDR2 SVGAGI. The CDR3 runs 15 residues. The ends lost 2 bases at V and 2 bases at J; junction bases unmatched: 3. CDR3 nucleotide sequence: TGTGCCAGCAGTTACGGGCTAGCGGGAGCCTACGAGCAGTACTTC. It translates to CASSYGLAGAYEQYF.

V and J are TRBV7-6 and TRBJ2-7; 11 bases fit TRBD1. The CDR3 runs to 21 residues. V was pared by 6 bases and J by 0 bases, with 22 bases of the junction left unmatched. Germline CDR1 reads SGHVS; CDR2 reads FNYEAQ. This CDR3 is CASSSQAPGTGGSGSSYEQYF. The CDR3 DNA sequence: TGTGCCAGCAGTTCCCAAGCGCCCGGGACAGGGGGGAGTGGGAGCTCCTACGAGCAGTACTTC.

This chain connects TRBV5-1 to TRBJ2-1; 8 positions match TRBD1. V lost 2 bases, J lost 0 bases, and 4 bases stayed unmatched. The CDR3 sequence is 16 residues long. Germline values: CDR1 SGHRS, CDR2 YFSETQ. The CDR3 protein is CASSFLQGGSYNEQFF. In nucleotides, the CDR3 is TGCGCCAGCAGCTTTTTACAGGGGGGCTCCTACAATGAGCAGTTCTTC.

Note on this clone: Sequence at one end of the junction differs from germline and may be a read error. CDR3 region: CAVDDPGSLATNEKLLF. The DNA for the CDR3 is TGTGCCGTCGATGACCCAGGGTCTCTTGCAACTAATGAAAAACTGCTTTTT. The rearrangement joins TRBV7-9 to TRBJ1-4, with D possibly TRBD1 on 5 matching bases. The CDR3 spans 17 residues. Per the germline V gene, CDR1 is SEHNR and CDR2 is FQNEAQ (reference sequence).

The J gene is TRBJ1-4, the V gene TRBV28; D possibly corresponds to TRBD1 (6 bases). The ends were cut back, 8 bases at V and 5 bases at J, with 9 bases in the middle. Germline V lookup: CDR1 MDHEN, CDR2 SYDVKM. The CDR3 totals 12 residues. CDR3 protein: CASHTGNEKLFF. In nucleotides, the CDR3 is TGTGCCAGCCACACAGGGAATGAAAAACTGTTTTTT.

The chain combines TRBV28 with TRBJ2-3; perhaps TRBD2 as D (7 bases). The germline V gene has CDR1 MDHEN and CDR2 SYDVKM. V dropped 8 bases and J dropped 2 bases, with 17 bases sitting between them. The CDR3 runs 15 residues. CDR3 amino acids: CASSIGGDYTDTQYF. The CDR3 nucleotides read TGTGCCAGCTCAATAGGGGGGGATTACACAGATACGCAGTATTTT.

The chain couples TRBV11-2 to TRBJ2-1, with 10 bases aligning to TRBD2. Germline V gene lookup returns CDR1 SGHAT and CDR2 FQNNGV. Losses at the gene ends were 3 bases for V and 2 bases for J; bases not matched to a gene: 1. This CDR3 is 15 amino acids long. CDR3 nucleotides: TGTGCCAGCAGCTTCAGCGGGAGGGCCTACAATGAGCAGTTCTTC. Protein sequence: CASSFSGRAYNEQFF.

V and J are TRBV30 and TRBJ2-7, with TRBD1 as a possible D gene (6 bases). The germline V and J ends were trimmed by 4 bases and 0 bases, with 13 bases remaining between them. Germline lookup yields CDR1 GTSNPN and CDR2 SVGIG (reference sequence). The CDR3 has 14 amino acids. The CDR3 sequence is CAWTQTGFSYEQYF. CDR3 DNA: TGTGCCTGGACCCAAACAGGGTTCTCCTACGAGCAGTACTTC.

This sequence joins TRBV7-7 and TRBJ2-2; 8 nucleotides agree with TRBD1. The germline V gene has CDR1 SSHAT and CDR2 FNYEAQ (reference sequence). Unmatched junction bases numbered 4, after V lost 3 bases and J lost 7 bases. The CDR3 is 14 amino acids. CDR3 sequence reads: CASSLDRVNGELFF. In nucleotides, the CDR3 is TGTGCCAGCAGCTTGGACAGGGTGAACGGGGAGCTGTTTTTT.

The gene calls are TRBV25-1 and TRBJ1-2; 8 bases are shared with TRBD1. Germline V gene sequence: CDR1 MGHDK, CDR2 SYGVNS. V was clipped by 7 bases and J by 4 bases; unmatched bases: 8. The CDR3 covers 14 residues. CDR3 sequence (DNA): TGTGCCAGCACCCCGACAGGGGCTACCTATGGCTACACCTTC. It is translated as CASTPTGATYGYTF.

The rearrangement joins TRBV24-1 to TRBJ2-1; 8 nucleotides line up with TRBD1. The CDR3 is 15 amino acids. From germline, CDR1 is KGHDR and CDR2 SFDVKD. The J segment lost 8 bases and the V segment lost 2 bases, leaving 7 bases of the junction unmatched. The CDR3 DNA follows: TGTGCCACCAGTGATTGGGACAGGTTTATGGATGAGCAGTTCTTC. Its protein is CATSDWDRFMDEQFF.

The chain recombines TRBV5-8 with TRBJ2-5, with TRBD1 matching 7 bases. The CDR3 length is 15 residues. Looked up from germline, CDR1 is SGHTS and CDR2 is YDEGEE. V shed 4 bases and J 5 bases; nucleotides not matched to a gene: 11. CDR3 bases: TGTGCCAGCAGCCCCACGGGGACAGAATGGGAGACCCAGTACTTC. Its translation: CASSPTGTEWETQYF. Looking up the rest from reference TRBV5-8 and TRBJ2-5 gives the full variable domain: EAGVTQSPTHLIKTRGQQATLRCSPISGHTSVYWYQQALGLGLQFLLWYDEGEERNRGNFPPRFSGRQFPNYSSELNVNALELEDSALYLCASSPTGTEWETQYFGPGTRLLVL.

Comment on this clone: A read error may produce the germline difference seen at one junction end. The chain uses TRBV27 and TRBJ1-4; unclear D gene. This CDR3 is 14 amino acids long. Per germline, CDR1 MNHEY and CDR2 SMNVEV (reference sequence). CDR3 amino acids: CASSRGSPNEKLLF. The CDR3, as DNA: TGTGCCAGCAGTCGAGGGTCCCCTAATGAAAAACTGCTTTTT.

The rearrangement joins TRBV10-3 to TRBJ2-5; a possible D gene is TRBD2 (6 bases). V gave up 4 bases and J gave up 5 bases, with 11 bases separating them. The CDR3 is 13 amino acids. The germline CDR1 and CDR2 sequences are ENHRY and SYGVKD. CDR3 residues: CAISAGTHETQYF. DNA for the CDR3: TGTGCCATCAGTGCTGGGACTCACGAGACCCAGTACTTC.

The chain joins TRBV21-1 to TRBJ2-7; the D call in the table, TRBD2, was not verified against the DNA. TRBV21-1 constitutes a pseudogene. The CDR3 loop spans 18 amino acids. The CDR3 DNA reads TGTGCCAGCAGCCTGCGACTAGCGGGACTCTTGTTATCCTACGAGCAGTACTTC. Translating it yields CASSLRLAGLLLSYEQYF.

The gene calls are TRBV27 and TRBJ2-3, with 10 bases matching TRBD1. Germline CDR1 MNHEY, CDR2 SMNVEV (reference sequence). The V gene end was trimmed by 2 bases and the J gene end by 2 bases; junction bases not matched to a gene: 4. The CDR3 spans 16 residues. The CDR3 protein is CASSLMGQGFTDTQYF. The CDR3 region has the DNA TGTGCCAGCAGTTTAATGGGACAGGGGTTCACAGATACGCAGTATTTT.

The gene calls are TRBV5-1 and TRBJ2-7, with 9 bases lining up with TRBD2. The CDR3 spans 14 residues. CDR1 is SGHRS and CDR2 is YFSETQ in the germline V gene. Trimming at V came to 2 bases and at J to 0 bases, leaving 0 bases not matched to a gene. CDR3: CASSFSGGSYEQYF. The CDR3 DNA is TGCGCCAGCAGCTTTAGCGGGGGCTCCTACGAGCAGTACTTC. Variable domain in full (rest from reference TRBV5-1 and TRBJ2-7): KAGVTQTPRYLIKTRGQQVTLSCSPISGHRSVSWYQQTPGQGLQFLFEYFSETQRNKGNFPGRFSGRQFSNSRSEMNVSTLELGDSALYLCASSFSGGSYEQYFGPGTRLTVT.

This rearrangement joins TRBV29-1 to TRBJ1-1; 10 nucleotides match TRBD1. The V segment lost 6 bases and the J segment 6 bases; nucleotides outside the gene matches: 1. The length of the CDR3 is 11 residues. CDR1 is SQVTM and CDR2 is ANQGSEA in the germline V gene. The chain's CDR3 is CSVGTGAEAFF. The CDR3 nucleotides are TGCAGCGTCGGGACAGGGGCTGAAGCTTTCTTT.

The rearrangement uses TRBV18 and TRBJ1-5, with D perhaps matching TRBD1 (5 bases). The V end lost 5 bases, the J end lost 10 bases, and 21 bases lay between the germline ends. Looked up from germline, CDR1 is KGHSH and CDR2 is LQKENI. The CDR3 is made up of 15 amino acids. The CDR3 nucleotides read TGTGCCAGCTCATCCCACCGGAGGGGAGGAGAACCCCAGCATTTT. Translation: CASSSHRRGGEPQHF.

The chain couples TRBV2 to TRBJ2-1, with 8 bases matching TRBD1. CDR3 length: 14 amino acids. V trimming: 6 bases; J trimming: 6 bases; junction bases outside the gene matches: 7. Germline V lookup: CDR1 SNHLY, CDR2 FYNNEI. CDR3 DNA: TGTGCCAGCAGCCCGGACAGGGCCACCAATGAGCAGTTCTTC. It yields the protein CASSPDRATNEQFF.